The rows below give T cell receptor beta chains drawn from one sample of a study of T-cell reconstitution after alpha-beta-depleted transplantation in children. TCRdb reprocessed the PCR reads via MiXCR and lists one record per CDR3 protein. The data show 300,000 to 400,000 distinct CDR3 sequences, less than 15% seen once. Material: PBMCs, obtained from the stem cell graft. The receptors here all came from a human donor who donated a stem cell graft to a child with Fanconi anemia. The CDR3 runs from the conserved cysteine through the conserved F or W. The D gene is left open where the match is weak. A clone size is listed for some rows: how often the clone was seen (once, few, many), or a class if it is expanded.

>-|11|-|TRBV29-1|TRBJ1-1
TGCAGCGTTGATTTAACCACTGAAGCTTTCTTT
CSVDLTTEAFF
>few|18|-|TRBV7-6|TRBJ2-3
TGTGCCAGCAGCTCATTAATTAAGGGGCAAACAAGCACAGATACGCAGTATTTT
CASSSLIKGQTSTDTQYF
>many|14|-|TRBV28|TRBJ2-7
TGTGCCAGCAGTTTTGGAGGTTTAGGGAACGAGCAGTACTTC
CASSFGGLGNEQYF
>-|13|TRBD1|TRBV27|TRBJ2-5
TGTGCCACCTCGACAGGGATGCGGGAGACCCAGTACTTC
CATSTGMRETQYF
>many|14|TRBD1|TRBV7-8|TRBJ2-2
TGTGCCAGCAGCCGAACCGGGACAGGACGGGAGCTGTTTTTT
CASSRTGTGRELFF
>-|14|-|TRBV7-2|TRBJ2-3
TGTGCCAGCAGCCCAGGACTGGACCTGGATACGCAGTATTTT
CASSPGLDLDTQYF
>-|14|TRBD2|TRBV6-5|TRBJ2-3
TGTGCCAGCAGTTCGGGGGGTTTCACAGATACGCAGTATTTT
CASSSGGFTDTQYF
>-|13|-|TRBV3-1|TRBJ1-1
TGTGCCAGCAGCCAGATGGGGTTTACTGAAGCTTTCTTT
CASSQMGFTEAFF
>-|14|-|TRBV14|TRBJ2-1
TGTGCCAGCAGACCCCATGACAGATACAATGAGCAGTTCTTC
CASRPHDRYNEQFF
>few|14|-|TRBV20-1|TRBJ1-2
TGCAGTGCTAGAGATCGGCCAACTAACTATGGCTACACCTTC
CSARDRPTNYGYTF
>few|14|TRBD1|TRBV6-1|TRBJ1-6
TGTGCCAGCAGAAGGACAGGGACCAATTCACCCCTCCACTTT
CASRRTGTNSPLHF
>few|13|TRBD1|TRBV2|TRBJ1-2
TGTGCCAGCAGTGGAGACAGGGGGAATGGCTACACCTTC
CASSGDRGNGYTF
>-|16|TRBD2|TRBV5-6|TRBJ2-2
TGTGCCAGCAGCTTGGCTCGATACGGGGGGACCGGGGAGCTGTTTTTT
CASSLARYGGTGELFF
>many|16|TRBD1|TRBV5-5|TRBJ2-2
TGTGCCAGCAGTTATGCAGGGGGCGCGGGCACCGGGGAGCTGTTTTTT
CASSYAGGAGTGELFF
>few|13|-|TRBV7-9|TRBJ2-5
TGTGCCAGCACCTCCGGGCCCAAAGAGACCCAGTACTTC
CASTSGPKETQYF
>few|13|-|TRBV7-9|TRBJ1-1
TGTGCCAGCAGCCTGGGGTTATCGACTGAAGCTTTCTTT
CASSLGLSTEAFF
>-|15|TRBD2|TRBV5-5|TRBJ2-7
TGTGCCAGCAGCGGACTAGCGGGTTCCCCCTACGAGCAGTACTTC
CASSGLAGSPYEQYF
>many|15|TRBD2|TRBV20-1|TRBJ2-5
TGCAGTGCTATCCCGACCAGCGGGGGGACGGAGACCCAGTACTTC
CSAIPTSGGTETQYF
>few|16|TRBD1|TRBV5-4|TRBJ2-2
TGTGCCAGCAGCTGGGAGGGACAGGGGGTAATCGGGGAGCTGTTTTTT
CASSWEGQGVIGELFF
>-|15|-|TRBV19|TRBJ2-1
TGTGCCAGTAGTATTGTGGGGTCTCCTAACAATGAGCAGTTCTTC
CASSIVGSPNNEQFF
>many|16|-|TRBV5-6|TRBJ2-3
TGTGCCAGCAGCTTGGTGGATTCGGGCAGCACAGATACGCAGTATTTT
CASSLVDSGSTDTQYF
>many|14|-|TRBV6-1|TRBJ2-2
TGTGCCAGCAGATGGACAGCCAACACCGGGGAGCTGTTTTTT
CASRWTANTGELFF
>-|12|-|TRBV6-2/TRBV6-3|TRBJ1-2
TGTGCCAGCAGTTATGCGGGACGCGGCTACACCTTC
CASSYAGRGYTF
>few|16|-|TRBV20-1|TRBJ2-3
TGCAGTGCTAGAGATCGCTCGGGAAGGAGAACAGATACGCAGTATTTT
CSARDRSGRRTDTQYF
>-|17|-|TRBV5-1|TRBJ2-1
TGCGCCAGCAGCTTGGGAGGCGTCGTCAGCTCCTACAATGAGCAGTTCTTC
CASSLGGVVSSYNEQFF
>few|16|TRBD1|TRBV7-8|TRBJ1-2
TGTGCCAGCAGCCCCCAATGGAGAGGGACAGGGAGCGGCTACACCTTC
CASSPQWRGTGSGYTF
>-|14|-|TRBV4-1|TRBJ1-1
TGCGCCAGCAGTCGCGACCGGACGGGGACTGAAGCTTTCTTT
CASSRDRTGTEAFF
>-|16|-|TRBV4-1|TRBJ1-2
TGCGCCAGCAGCCAAGATACGGCAGGGAGAAGCTATGGCTACACCTTC
CASSQDTAGRSYGYTF
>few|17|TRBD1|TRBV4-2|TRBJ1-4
TGTGCCAGCAAGTTACGGGACAGGGGAATGTCTAATGAAAAACTGTTTTTT
CASKLRDRGMSNEKLFF
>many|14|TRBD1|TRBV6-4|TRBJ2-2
TGTGCCAGCAGCCGACAGGGATGGAGCGGGGAGCTGTTTTTT
CASSRQGWSGELFF
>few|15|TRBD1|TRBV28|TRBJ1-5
TGTGCCAGCAGTTTCCGGGGACAGCGATCCGCGTCCCAGCATTTT
CASSFRGQRSASQHF
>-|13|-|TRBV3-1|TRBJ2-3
TGTGCCAGCAGCCAAAGGTCGGTAGATACGCAGTATTTT
CASSQRSVDTQYF
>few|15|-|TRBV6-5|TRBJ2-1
TGTGCCAGCAGTTATGGGGGGGGGCTTTCTAATGAGCAGTTCTTC
CASSYGGGLSNEQFF
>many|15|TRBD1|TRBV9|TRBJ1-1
TGTGCCAGCAGCGGTAGGGACAGGGCGAACACTGAAGCTTTCTTT
CASSGRDRANTEAFF
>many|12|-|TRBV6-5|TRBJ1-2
TGTGCCAGCAGTTACGGCCTCTATGGCTACACCTTC
CASSYGLYGYTF
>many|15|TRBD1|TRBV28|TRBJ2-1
TGTGCCAGCAGACCCCAGGGGGCTGGGGGGAATGAGCAGTTCTTC
CASRPQGAGGNEQFF
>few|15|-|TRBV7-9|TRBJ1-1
TGTGCCAGCAGCTTTCTCAGGGGTATGAACACTGAAGCTTTCTTT
CASSFLRGMNTEAFF
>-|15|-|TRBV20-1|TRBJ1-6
TGCAGTGCTAGAGGGCGCGGCACCGTTAATTCACCCCTCCACTTT
CSARGRGTVNSPLHF
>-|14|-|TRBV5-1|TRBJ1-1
TGCGCCAGCAGCGCCCGGGACGGTTACACTGAAGCTTTCTTT
CASSARDGYTEAFF
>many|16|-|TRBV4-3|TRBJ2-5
TGCGCCAGCAGCCAAGATCTGGGATTGTGGGGGGAGACCCAGTACTTC
CASSQDLGLWGETQYF
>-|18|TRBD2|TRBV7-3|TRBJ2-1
TGTGCCAGCAGCTTAAAAGGACTAGCGGGGGGACTATACAATGAGCAGTTCTTC
CASSLKGLAGGLYNEQFF